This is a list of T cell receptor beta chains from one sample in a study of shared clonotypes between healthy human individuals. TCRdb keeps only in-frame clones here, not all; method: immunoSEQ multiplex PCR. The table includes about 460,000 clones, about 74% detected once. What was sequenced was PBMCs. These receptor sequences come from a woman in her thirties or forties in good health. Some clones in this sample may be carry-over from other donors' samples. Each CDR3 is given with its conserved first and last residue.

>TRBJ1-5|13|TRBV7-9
CASSLALGRPQHF
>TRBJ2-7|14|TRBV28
CASSPGTTVYEQYF
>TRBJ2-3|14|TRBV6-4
CASSPTRNTDTQYF
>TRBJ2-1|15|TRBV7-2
CASSLADPSYNEQFF
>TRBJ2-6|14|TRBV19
CASKVGTGANALTF
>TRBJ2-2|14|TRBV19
CASETRQNTGELFF
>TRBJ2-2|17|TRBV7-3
CASSFSLAQANTGELFF
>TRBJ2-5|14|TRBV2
CASSVYPVLETQYF
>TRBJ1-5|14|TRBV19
CASSRSGIRQPQHF
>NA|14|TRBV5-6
CASSLVRSSYEQYF
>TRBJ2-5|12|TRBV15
CATSSQQETQYF
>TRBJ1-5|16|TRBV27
CASSFASGLSNQPQHF
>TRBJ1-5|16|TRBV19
CASTAKGQGKNQPQHF
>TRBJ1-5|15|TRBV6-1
CASSEAWMGNQPQHF
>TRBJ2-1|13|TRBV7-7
CASGLNLGNEQFF
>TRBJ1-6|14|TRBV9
CASSDRGPNSPLHF
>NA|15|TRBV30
CALTGLVTSTDTQHF
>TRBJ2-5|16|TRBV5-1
CASSSPRGRTQETQYF
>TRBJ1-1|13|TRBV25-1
CATRDRGYTEAFF
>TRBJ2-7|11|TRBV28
CASREGYEQYF
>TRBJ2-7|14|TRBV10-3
CAIRPGLALYEQYF
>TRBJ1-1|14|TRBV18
CASSLGALDAEAFF
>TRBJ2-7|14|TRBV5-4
CASSLSESSYEQYF
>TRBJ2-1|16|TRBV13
CASSPRDAGGLNEQFF
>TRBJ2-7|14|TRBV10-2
CASSERGSGYEQYF
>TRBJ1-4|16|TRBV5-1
CASSYSDQGAGEKLFF
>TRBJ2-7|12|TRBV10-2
CASSGRDSGQYF
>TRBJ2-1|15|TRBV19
CASSIGQGSYNEQFF
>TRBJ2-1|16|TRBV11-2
CASSRRGDSSYNEQFF
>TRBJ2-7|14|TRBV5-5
CASRLAGTSYEQYF
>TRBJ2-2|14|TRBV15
CATSKTGQAGELFF
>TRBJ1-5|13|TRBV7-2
CASSLQLWQPQHF
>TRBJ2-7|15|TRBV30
CARDKPNRGIHEQYF
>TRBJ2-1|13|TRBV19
CASSKNSYNEQFF
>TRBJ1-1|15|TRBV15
CATSRVLGPGTEAFF
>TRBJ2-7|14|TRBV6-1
CASRGTSGSNEQYF
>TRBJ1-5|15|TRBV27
CASSLSGAGNQPQHF
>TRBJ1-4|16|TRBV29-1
CSVESGHAGTNEKLFF
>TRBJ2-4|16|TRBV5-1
CASSSVPTGAKNIQYF
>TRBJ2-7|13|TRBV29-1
CSVALQGRYEQYF
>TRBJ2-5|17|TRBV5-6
CASSLVGTGYLQLTQYF